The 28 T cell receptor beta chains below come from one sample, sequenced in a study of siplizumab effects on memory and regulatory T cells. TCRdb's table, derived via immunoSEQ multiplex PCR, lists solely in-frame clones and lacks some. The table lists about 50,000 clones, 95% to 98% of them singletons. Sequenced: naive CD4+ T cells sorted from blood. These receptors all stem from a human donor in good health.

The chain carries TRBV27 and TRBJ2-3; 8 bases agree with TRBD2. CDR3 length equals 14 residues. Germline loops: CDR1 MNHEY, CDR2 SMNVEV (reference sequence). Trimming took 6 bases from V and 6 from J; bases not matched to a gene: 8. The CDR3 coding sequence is TGTGCCAGCAGGCTAGCGGGTGCGCCGGATACGCAGTATTTT. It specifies CASRLAGAPDTQYF.

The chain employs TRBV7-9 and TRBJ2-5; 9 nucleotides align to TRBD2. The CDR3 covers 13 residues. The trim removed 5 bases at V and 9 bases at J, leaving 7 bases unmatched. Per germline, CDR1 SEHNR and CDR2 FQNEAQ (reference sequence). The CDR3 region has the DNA TGTGCCAGCAGCCTTAGCGGGAGAATGCCCCAGTACTTC. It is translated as CASSLSGRMPQYF.

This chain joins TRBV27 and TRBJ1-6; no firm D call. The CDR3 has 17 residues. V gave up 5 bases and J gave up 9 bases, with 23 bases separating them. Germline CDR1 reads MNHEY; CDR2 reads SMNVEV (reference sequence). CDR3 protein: CASSHTLGSLRISPLHF. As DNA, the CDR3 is TGTGCCAGCAGTCACACTTTAGGGTCCCTGAGGATTTCACCCCTCCACTTT.

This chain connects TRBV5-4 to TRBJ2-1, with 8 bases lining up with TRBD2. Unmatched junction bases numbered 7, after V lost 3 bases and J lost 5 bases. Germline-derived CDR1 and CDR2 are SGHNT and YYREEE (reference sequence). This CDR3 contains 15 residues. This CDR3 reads CASSSGGSFHNEQFF. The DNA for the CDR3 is TGTGCCAGCAGCTCGGGAGGGTCGTTTCACAATGAGCAGTTCTTC.

The CDR3 nucleotides read TGTGCCTTTGGGTCAGGGATTAATGAAAAACTGTTTTTT. This sequence encodes CAFGSGINEKLFF. The rearrangement uses TRBV15 and TRBJ1-4; possibly TRBD1 for D (5 bases). The V and J ends lost 11 bases and 4 bases respectively, with 14 bases between them. The length of the CDR3 is 13 residues. Germline V gene sequence: CDR1 LNHNV, CDR2 YYDKDF (reference sequence).

CDR3 nucleotides: TGCGCCAGCAGCCCCGGGAGGTCGAGCGGCAATGAGCAGTTCTTC. It specifies CASSPGRSSGNEQFF. The V gene is TRBV5-1, the J gene TRBJ2-1; 7 bases match TRBD2. Unmatched junction bases numbered 10, after V lost 4 bases and J lost 6 bases. There are 15 residues in the CDR3. Germline CDR1 is SGHRS and CDR2 is YFSETQ.

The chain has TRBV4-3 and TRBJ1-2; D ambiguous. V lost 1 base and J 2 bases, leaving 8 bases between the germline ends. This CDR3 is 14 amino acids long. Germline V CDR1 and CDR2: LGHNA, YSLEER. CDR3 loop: CASSQVTENYGYTF. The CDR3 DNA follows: TGCGCCAGCAGCCAAGTTACAGAAAACTATGGCTACACCTTC.

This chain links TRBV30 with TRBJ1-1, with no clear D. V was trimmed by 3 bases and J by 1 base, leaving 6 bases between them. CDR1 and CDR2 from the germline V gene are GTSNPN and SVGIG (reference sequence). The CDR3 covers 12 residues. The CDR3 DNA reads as TGTGCCTGGAGAAGGCAGAACACTGAAGCTTTCTTT. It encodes CAWRRQNTEAFF. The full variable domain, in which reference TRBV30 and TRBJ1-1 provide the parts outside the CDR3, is SQTIHQWPATLVQPVGSPLSLECTVEGTSNPNLYWYRQAAGRGLQLLFYSVGIGQISSEVPQNLSASRPQDRQFILSSKKLLLSDSGFYLCAWRRQNTEAFFGQGTRLTVV.

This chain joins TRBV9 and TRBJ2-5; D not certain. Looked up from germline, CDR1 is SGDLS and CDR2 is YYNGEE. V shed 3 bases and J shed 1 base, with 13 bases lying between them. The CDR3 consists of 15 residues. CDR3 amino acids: CASSAEGRLQETQYF. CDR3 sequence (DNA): TGTGCCAGCAGCGCCGAAGGACGGCTCCAAGAGACCCAGTACTTC. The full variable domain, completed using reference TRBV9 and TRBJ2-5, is DSGVTQTPKHLITATGQRVTLRCSPRSGDLSVYWYQQSLDQGLQFLIQYYNGEERAKGNILERFSAQQFPDLHSELNLSSLELGDSALYFCASSAEGRLQETQYFGPGTRLLVL.

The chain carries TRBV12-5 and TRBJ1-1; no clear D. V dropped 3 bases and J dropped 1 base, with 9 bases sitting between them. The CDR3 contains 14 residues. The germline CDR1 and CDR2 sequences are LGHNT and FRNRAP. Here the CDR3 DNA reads TGTGCTAGTGGTTTTCTCGTTGGGAACACTGAAGCTTTCTTT. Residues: CASGFLVGNTEAFF. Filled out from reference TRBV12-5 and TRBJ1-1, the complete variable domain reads DARVTQTPRHKVTEMGQEVTMRCQPILGHNTVFWYRQTMMQGLELLAYFRNRAPLDDSGMPKDRFSAEMPDATLATLKIQPSEPRDSAVYFCASGFLVGNTEAFFGQGTRLTVV.

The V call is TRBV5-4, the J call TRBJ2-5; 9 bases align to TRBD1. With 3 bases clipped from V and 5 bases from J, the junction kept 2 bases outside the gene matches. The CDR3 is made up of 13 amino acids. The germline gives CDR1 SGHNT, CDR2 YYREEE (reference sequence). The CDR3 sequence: CASSSQGAETQYF. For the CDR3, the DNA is TGTGCCAGCAGCTCACAGGGGGCGGAGACCCAGTACTTC.

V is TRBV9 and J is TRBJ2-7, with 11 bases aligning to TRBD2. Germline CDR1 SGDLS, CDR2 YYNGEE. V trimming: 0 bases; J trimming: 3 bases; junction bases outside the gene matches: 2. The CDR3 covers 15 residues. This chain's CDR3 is CASSVGLAGGYEQYF. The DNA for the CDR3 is TGTGCCAGCAGCGTAGGTCTAGCGGGAGGCTACGAGCAGTACTTC.

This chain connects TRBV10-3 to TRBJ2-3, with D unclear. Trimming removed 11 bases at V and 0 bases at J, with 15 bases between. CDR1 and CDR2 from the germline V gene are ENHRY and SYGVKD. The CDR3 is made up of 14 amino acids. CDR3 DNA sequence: TGTGCCGCCCGTTCTAGGGCTAGCACAGATACGCAGTATTTT. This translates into CAARSRASTDTQYF.

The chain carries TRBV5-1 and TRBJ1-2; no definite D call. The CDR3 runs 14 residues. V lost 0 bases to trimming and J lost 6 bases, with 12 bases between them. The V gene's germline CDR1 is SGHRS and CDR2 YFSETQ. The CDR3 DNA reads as TGCGCCAGCAGCTTGGGGCCAGGAGAAGATGGCTACACCTTC. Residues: CASSLGPGEDGYTF.

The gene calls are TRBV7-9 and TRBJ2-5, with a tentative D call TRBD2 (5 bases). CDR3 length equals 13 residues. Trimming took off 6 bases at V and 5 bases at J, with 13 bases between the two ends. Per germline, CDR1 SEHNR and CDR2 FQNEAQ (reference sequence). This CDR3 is CASRSSGGETQYF. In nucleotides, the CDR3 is TGTGCCAGCAGATCAAGCGGCGGGGAGACCCAGTACTTC.

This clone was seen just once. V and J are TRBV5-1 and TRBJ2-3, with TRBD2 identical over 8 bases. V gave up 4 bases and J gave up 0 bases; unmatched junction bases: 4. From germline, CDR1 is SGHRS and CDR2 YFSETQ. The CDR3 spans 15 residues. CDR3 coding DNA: TGCGCCAGCAGCCCCAGCGGGAGTAGCACAGATACGCAGTATTTT. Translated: CASSPSGSSTDTQYF.

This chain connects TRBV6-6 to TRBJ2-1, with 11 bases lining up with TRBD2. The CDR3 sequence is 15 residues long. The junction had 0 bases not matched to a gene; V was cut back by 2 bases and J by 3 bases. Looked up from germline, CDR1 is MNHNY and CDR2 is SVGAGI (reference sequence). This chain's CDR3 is CASSYTSGSYNEQFF. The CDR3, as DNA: TGTGCCAGCAGTTACACTAGCGGGAGCTACAATGAGCAGTTCTTC.

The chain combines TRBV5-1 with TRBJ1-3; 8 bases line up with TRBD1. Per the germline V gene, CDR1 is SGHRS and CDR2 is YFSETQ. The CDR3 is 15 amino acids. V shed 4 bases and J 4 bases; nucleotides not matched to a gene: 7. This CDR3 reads CASSPRTGSGNTIYF. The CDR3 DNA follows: TGCGCCAGCAGCCCCCGGACAGGGTCCGGAAACACCATATATTTT. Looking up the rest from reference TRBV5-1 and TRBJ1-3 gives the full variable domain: KAGVTQTPRYLIKTRGQQVTLSCSPISGHRSVSWYQQTPGQGLQFLFEYFSETQRNKGNFPGRFSGRQFSNSRSEMNVSTLELGDSALYLCASSPRTGSGNTIYFGEGSWLTVV.

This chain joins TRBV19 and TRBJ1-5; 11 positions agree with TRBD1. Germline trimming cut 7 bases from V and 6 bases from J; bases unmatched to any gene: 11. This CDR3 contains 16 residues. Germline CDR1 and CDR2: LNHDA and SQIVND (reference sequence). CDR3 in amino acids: CASTEDRGLFRQPQHF. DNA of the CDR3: TGTGCCAGTACCGAGGACAGGGGGCTTTTTCGTCAGCCCCAGCATTTT.

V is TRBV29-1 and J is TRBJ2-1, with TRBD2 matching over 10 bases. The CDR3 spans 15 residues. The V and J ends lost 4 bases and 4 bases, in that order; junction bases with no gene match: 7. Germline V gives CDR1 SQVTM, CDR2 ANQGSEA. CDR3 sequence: CSVGLSGLAYNEQFF. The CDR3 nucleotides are TGCAGCGTTGGATTGTCGGGACTAGCGTACAATGAGCAGTTCTTC.

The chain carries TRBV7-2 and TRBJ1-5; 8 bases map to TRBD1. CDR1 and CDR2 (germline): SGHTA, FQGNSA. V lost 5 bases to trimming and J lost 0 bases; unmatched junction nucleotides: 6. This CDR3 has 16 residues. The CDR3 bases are TGTGCCAGCAGCCCAAGGGACAGGAGTAGCAATCAGCCCCAGCATTTT. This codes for CASSPRDRSSNQPQHF. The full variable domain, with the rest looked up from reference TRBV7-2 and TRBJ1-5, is GAGVSQSPSNKVTEKGKDVELRCDPISGHTALYWYRQSLGQGLEFLIYFQGNSAPDKSGLPSDRFSAERTGGSVSTLTIQRTQQEDSAVYLCASSPRDRSSNQPQHFGDGTRLSIL.

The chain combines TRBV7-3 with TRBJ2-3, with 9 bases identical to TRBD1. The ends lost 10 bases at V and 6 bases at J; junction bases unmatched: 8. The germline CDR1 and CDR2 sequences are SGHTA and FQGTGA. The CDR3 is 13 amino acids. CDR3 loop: CATSRDRADTQYF. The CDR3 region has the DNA TGTGCCACCTCCCGGGACAGGGCCGATACGCAGTATTTT.

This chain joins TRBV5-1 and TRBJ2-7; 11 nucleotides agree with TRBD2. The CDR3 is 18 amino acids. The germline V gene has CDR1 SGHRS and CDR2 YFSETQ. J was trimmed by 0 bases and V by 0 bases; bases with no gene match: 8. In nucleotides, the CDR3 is TGCGCCAGCAGCTTGGGGACTAGCGGGCGGGTACCCTCCTACGAGCAGTACTTC. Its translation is CASSLGTSGRVPSYEQYF.

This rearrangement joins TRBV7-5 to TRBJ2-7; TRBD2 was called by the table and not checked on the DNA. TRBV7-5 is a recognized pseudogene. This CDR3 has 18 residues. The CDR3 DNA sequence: TGTGTCAGAAGCCGAAAAAACCCTCGGGAGTTAAGCTCCTACGAGCAGTACTTC. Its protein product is CVRSRKNPRELSSYEQYF.

The CDR3 spells CASSQDLTGNEQYF. The CDR3 DNA follows: TGTGCCAGCAGCCAAGATCTTACAGGGAACGAGCAGTACTTC. The chain recombines TRBV4-2 with TRBJ2-7; TRBD1 might be the D (6 bases). Per germline, CDR1 LGHNA and CDR2 YNFKEQ. Trimming cost V 0 bases and J 5 bases, with 11 bases left between them. This CDR3 contains 14 residues.

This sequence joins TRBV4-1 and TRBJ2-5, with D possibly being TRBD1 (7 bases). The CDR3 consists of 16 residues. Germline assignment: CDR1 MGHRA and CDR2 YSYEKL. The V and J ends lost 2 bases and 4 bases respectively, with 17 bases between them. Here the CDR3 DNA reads TGCGCCAGCAGCCAATTAGGGGCGCAGGGGGGAGAGACCCAGTACTTC. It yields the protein CASSQLGAQGGETQYF.

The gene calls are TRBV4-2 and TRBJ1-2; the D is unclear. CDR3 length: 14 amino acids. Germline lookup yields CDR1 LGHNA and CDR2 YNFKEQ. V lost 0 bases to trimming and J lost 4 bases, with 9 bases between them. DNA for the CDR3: TGTGCCAGCAGCCAAGATAGGACGGCCTATGGCTACACCTTC. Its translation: CASSQDRTAYGYTF.

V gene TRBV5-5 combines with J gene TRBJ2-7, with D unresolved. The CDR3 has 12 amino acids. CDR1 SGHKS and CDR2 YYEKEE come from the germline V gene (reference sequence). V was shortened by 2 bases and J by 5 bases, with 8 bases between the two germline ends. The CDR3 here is CASSLLGNEQYF. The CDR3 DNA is TGTGCCAGCAGCTTATTAGGGAACGAGCAGTACTTC.